The sequence of this T cell receptor beta chain was determined in a study of Ad26.COV2.S vaccination and SARS-CoV-2 variants. TCRdb's table, derived via immunoSEQ multiplex PCR, lists solely in-frame clones and lacks some. The sample includes about 87,000 clones, 82% of them seen just once. V was shortened by 5 bases and J by 3 bases, with 12 bases between the two germline ends. Germline V CDR1 and CDR2: SSHAT, FNYEAQ (reference sequence). The CDR3 is 14 amino acids. The chain couples TRBV7-7 to TRBJ2-3; no firm D call. The sequence was obtained from a human donor who had recovered from COVID-19. Here the sequenced sample was peripheral blood, taken after recovery from COVID-19. The CDR3 loop is CASSPIGLTDTQYF. For the CDR3, the DNA is TGTGCCAGCAGCCCGATCGGGTTAACAGATACGCAGTATTTT.